The 7 T cell receptor beta chains presented below share a single source sample, sequenced in a study of blood T cell repertoires in COVID-19. Clones were sequenced by immunoSEQ multiplex PCR, and TCRdb holds only the in-frame ones, with some missing. The sample yields some 200,000 clones, around nine tenths seen once. Sequenced material: peripheral blood. The receptors derive from a woman between 65 and 79 years old with COVID-19, enrolled during active disease.

The chain joins TRBV4-2 to TRBJ2-1, with D possibly being TRBD2 (6 bases). V lost 0 bases, J lost 10 bases, and 25 bases lay in between. Germline CDR1 is LGHNA and CDR2 is YNFKEQ. The CDR3 length is 18 residues. Here the CDR3 reads CASSQDRGIATEFDEQFF. The CDR3 nucleotides are TGTGCCAGCAGCCAAGATCGGGGGATCGCGACCGAATTCGACGAGCAGTTCTTC.

This rearrangement joins TRBV2 to TRBJ2-1; the match to TRBD2 covers 9 bases. The junction had 6 bases not matched to a gene; V was cut back by 5 bases and J by 7 bases. CDR1 and CDR2 (germline): SNHLY, FYNNEI. The CDR3 has 14 amino acids. The CDR3 sequence: CASSKPGLANEQFF. For the CDR3, the DNA is TGTGCCAGCAGTAAACCGGGACTAGCAAATGAGCAGTTCTTC.

The gene calls are TRBV5-1 and TRBJ1-1; TRBD1 is a possible D gene (6 bases). The CDR3 has 16 residues. The germline V gene encodes CDR1 SGHRS and CDR2 YFSETQ. The V end lost 0 bases, the J end lost 6 bases, and 18 bases lay between the germline ends. DNA of the CDR3: TGCGCCAGCAGCTTGGTTGCTGGGACAACGGGCTCTGAAGCTTTCTTT. It codes for CASSLVAGTTGSEAFF.

The chain combines TRBV6-6 with TRBJ1-2; TRBD1 might be the D (6 bases). Germline values: CDR1 MNHNY, CDR2 SVGAGI (reference sequence). Trimming removed 6 bases at V and 7 bases at J, with 21 bases between. This CDR3 is built from 15 residues. This CDR3 reads CASSVNEQGEGGYTF. CDR3 DNA sequence: TGTGCCAGCAGCGTGAATGAACAGGGAGAAGGTGGCTACACCTTC.

This clone was recorded at least ten times. The chain joins TRBV6-2 or TRBV6-3 to TRBJ1-1; weak D call: TRBD1 (6 bases). Trimming cost V 1 base and J 7 bases, with 19 bases left between them. The CDR3 sequence is 16 residues long. CDR1 and CDR2 from the germline V gene are MNHEY and SVGEGT. DNA for the CDR3: TGTGCCAGCAGTTACTACACGGCAGGGGAAGGATTTGAAGCTTTCTTT. Encoded protein: CASSYYTAGEGFEAFF.

The chain carries TRBV7-2 and TRBJ2-1; 12 bases agree with TRBD2. CDR3 size: 15 residues. In germline, CDR1 is SGHTA, CDR2 FQGNSA. V was clipped by 5 bases and J by 7 bases; unmatched bases: 6. The CDR3: CASSTTSGGFNEQFF. The CDR3 DNA reads as TGTGCCAGCAGCACGACTAGCGGGGGATTTAATGAGCAGTTCTTC. The full variable domain, in which reference TRBV7-2 and TRBJ2-1 provide the parts outside the CDR3, is GAGVSQSPSNKVTEKGKDVELRCDPISGHTALYWYRQSLGQGLEFLIYFQGNSAPDKSGLPSDRFSAERTGGSVSTLTIQRTQQEDSAVYLCASSTTSGGFNEQFFGPGTRLTVL.

Only a few counts were recorded for this clone. The chain couples TRBV15 to TRBJ1-5; TRBD1 is a possible D gene (6 bases). Germline lookup yields CDR1 LNHNV and CDR2 YYDKDF (reference sequence). The CDR3 loop spans 17 amino acids. V lost 2 bases and J lost 3, with 17 bases in between. CDR3 DNA: TGTGCCACCAGCAGACCTTCCGATGGACAGCACAATCAGCCCCAGCATTTT. It codes for CATSRPSDGQHNQPQHF.